Given below is one T cell receptor beta chain in context. Other nucleotide sequences from this sample produce the same CDR3. Positive CCR7 selection of CD45RO-negative cells yielded the naive CD8 cells, and terminally differentiated effector memory CD45RA+ cells were excluded. The table came from immunoSEQ multiplex PCR; TCRdb's copy has only in-frame clones and leaves some out. The sample includes about 2.1 million clones, under 95% seen only once; the top ten take approximately 1.7%. Germline V gene sequence: CDR1 MNHEY, CDR2 SMNVEV (reference sequence). CDR3 length: 15 amino acids. Trimming cost V 3 bases and J 3 bases; bases outside gene matches: 4. The data are from a study of shared clonotypes between healthy human individuals. Study background: Donors were a couple of women and a few men aged 18 to 49. Each donor's CD4 naive and CD4 memory cells filled three plates apiece, CD8 naive two, and CD8 memory one.

The specimen was naive CD8+ T cells from PBMCs. This chain joins TRBV27 and TRBJ2-7, with 11 nucleotides matching TRBD1. The clonotype comes from a man between 18 and 35 years old in good health. Some clones in this sample may be carry-over from other donors' samples. DNA of the CDR3: TGTGCCAGCAGTTTGACCGGGACAGGGGGCTACGAGCAGTACTTC. This gives the protein CASSLTGTGGYEQYF.